This note documents a single T cell receptor (beta chain) sequence. The antigen is unknown. The second PCR ran about 7 to 12 cycles with a sample-barcoded 5' primer and J-beta primers. TCRdb re-analysed the 5' RACE reads in MiXCR, keeping a single row per CDR3 protein. The sample has about 780,000 distinct CDR3 sequences, 46% seen once. The source of the sample is a study of blood T cells in healthy people across ages. Overall study context: Capture by template switching was about one barcoded beta molecule per two T cells.

The CDR3 consists of 14 residues. The individuals who served as donors were healthy Caucasians living in Russia, aged roughly 6 to 95. Study results and caveats: Higher diversity, along with more naive CD4+ cells, distinguished long-lived donors from aged donors.

Sequenced input: blood. The rearrangement links TRBV12-3 or TRBV12-4 to TRBJ2-7, with 9 bases lining up with TRBD2. The assigned J gene may be wrong: the sequence end matches TRBJ2-4 better. The clonotype comes from a man at least 80 years old in good health. Here the CDR3 DNA reads TGTGCCAGCAGTTTAGGTAGCGGGAGTGACATTCAGTACTTC. It codes for CASSLGSGSDIQYF.